This T cell receptor beta chain was observed in a study of cytomegalovirus exposure and HLA in healthy donors. Notes on the study in general: In an earlier analysis, about 87% or about 30%: the productive usage of most TCR beta V segments.

On this clone itself: Antigen unknown.

The PCR ran on 60 Vbeta and 13 Jbeta primers. The method was immunoSEQ multiplex PCR; TCRdb's version includes in-frame clones alone and lacks a portion of them. The sample has about 77,000 clones, and its top ten clones hold about an eighth. The J segment lost 5 bases and the V segment lost 2 bases, leaving 9 bases of the junction unmatched. Germline-derived CDR1 and CDR2 are SEHNR and FQNEAQ (reference sequence). The length of the CDR3 is 16 residues. V gene TRBV7-9 combines with J gene TRBJ2-7, with 10 positions matching TRBD1. The sequencing sample was made of PBMCs. This sequence was found in a man in his fifties in good health and CMV-seropositive. This CDR3 is CASSLTSGTGVHEQYF. The CDR3 DNA sequence: TGTGCCAGCAGCTTAACCTCCGGGACAGGGGTCCACGAGCAGTACTTC.